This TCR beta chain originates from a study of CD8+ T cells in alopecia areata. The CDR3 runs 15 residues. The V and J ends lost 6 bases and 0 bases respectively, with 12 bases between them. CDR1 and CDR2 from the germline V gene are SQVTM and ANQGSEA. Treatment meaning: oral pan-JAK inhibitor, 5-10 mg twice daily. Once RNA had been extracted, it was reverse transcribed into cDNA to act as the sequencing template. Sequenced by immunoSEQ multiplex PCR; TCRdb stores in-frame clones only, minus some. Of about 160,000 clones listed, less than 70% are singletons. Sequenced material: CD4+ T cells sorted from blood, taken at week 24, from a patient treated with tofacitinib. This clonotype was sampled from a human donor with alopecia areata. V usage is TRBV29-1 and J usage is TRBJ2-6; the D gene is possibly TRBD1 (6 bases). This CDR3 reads CSVGTRFSGANVLTF. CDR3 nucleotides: TGCAGCGTCGGGACAAGATTCTCTGGGGCCAACGTCCTGACTTTC.